This T cell receptor beta chain was sequenced in a study of human T cells and chemical hapten exposure. Study in general: The patch tests put 0.01% DPC on the skin of the upper back and were read 6 days later.

The library gave individual cDNA molecules unique molecular identifiers. MiXCR was run by TCRdb on the RACE reads, yielding one entry per CDR3 protein. Of fewer than 400,000 distinct CDR3 sequences listed, approximately 6.9% are singletons. Between the trimmed V and J ends, which lost 0 bases and 1 base, there was a span of 13 bases. The CDR3 runs to 17 residues. Germline assignment: CDR1 ENHRY and CDR2 SYGVKD. Noted time point: patch test 1, 2 weeks after DPC sensitization. Specified treatment: therapeutic diphenylcyclopropenone sensitization with weekly scalp DPC. Only after blood had been drawn was each patch test applied.

The chain employs TRBV10-3 and TRBJ1-5; a weak D match, TRBD1 (5 bases). The clonotype was recovered from a woman under 30 with alopecia areata. Some clones in this sample may be carry-over from other donors' samples. This material consisted of whole blood, taken in connection with sensitization to the hapten diphenylcyclopropenone (DPC). CDR3 DNA: TGTGCCATCAGTGAGTCACAGGACCTCATGAGCAATCAGCCCCAGCATTTT. The encoded protein is CAISESQDLMSNQPQHF.